Listed here are 32 T cell receptor beta chains from one sample, sequenced in a study of CD8 T cells in ankylosing spondylitis. From the 5' RACE reads, TCRdb called clonotypes with MiXCR, one entry per CDR3 protein. Among about 140,000 distinct CDR3 sequences listed, 30% to 35% were seen once. Sequencing input: synovial fluid, either unsorted or a sorted T cell fraction (not recorded which). These receptor sequences come from a male donor with ankylosing spondylitis.

This clonotype was recorded a few times. The chain links TRBV27 to TRBJ1-6, with TRBD1 identical over 8 bases. V was clipped by 5 bases and J by 7 bases; unmatched bases: 4. The CDR3 has 14 residues. The germline V gene has CDR1 MNHEY and CDR2 SMNVEV (reference sequence). CDR3 nucleotides: TGTGCCAGCAGTGGTGACAGGGGAAATTCACCCCTCCACTTT. This encodes CASSGDRGNSPLHF.

This clonotype occurred a few times. V and J are TRBV13 and TRBJ2-7; TRBD1 might be the D (5 bases). The CDR3 covers 14 residues. Trimming left V 3 bases short and J 7 bases short, with 16 bases between. CDR1 and CDR2 (germline): PRHDT, FYEKMQ (reference sequence). The CDR3 nucleotides are TGTGCCAGCAGCTTCCTGACAGCCCAGAATGAGCAGTACTTC. It codes for CASSFLTAQNEQYF.

The chain combines TRBV5-5 with TRBJ2-5; 9 bases match TRBD1. Per the germline V gene, CDR1 is SGHKS and CDR2 is YYEKEE (reference sequence). The CDR3 covers 15 residues. Trimming cost V 4 bases and J 4 bases; bases outside gene matches: 8. For the CDR3, the DNA is TGTGCCAGCAGCCCCCGGGACAGGGAGGGAGAGACCCAGTACTTC. This gives the protein CASSPRDREGETQYF.

This clonotype was seen repeatedly, ten times or more. The genes are TRBV4-1 and TRBJ2-3; the D gene is possibly TRBD1 (6 bases). This CDR3 spans 16 amino acids. Trimming took off 5 bases at V and 3 bases at J, with 18 bases between the two ends. Germline assignment: CDR1 MGHRA and CDR2 YSYEKL. CDR3 region: CASSTFVGAQTDTQYF. The DNA of the CDR3 is TGCGCCAGCAGCACTTTCGTGGGGGCGCAGACAGATACGCAGTATTTT.

This clonotype was detected ten times or more. J is TRBJ1-5 and V is TRBV6-1; tentative D call: TRBD1 (6 bases). This CDR3 comprises 14 residues. With 11 bases removed from V and 1 base from J, the gap between germline ends came to 15 bases. Per germline, CDR1 MNHNS and CDR2 SASEGT. The CDR3 here is CAAPTGRSNQPQHF. As DNA, the CDR3 is TGTGCCGCCCCCACAGGGCGCAGCAATCAGCCCCAGCATTTT.

V usage is TRBV28 and J usage is TRBJ2-1, with D perhaps TRBD2 (6 bases). The CDR3 has 14 amino acids. CDR1 and CDR2 from the germline V gene are MDHEN and SYDVKM. Trimming pared 9 bases from V and 4 bases from J, leaving 16 bases between. The CDR3 DNA follows: TGTGCCAGTACCTCTAGCGACCGGTACAATGAGCAGTTCTTC. Its protein is CASTSSDRYNEQFF.

This clonotype was counted only a few times. This chain links TRBV5-5 with TRBJ1-1; possible D gene TRBD1, 5 bases. From germline, CDR1 is SGHKS and CDR2 YYEKEE (reference sequence). The V end lost 3 bases, the J end lost 8 bases, and 11 bases lay between the germline ends. This CDR3 region has 12 residues. CDR3 residues: CASSWLGEEAFF. For the CDR3, the DNA is TGTGCCAGCAGCTGGTTAGGGGAAGAAGCTTTCTTT.

The chain carries TRBV6-6 and TRBJ1-1; tentative D call: TRBD1 (6 bases). The CDR3 is 11 residues long. The V end lost 6 bases, the J end lost 11 bases, and 13 bases lay between the germline ends. CDR1 and CDR2 (germline): MNHNY, SVGAGI (reference sequence). The CDR3 region is CASSLQGSAFF. The CDR3 nucleotides are TGTGCCAGCAGCCTACAGGGAAGCGCTTTCTTT.

The chain couples TRBV20-1 to TRBJ2-3, with D maybe TRBD2 (5 bases). The germline V and J ends were trimmed by 3 bases and 0 bases, with 16 bases remaining between them. CDR1 and CDR2 from the germline V gene are DFQATT and SNEGSKA (reference sequence). CDR3 length: 16 amino acids. The CDR3 DNA sequence: TGCAGTGCTAGGGCCCGGACTTACATTAGCACAGATACGCAGTATTTT. Translation: CSARARTYISTDTQYF.

In its sample, this clonotype was seen a few times. The chain recombines TRBV18 with TRBJ2-2; tentative D call: TRBD2 (5 bases). V was pared by 6 bases and J by 7 bases, with 27 bases between. From germline, CDR1 is KGHSH and CDR2 LQKENI. There are 18 residues in the CDR3. CDR3 sequence (DNA): TGTGCCAGCTCTTACTACCAGCGAGGAGGTTCTGGGAGCGGGGAGCTGTTTTTT. The encoded protein is CASSYYQRGGSGSGELFF.

The chain combines TRBV5-1 with TRBJ1-1; possibly TRBD1 for D (5 bases). The CDR3 length is 14 residues. Germline assignment: CDR1 SGHRS and CDR2 YFSETQ. The germline V and J ends were trimmed by 4 bases and 3 bases, with 13 bases remaining between them. CDR3 DNA: TGCGCCAGCAGCCCAGGGTTGAGGGACACTGAAGCTTTCTTT. Its protein is CASSPGLRDTEAFF. The entire variable domain, with the rest obtained from reference TRBV5-1 and TRBJ1-1, is as follows: KAGVTQTPRYLIKTRGQQVTLSCSPISGHRSVSWYQQTPGQGLQFLFEYFSETQRNKGNFPGRFSGRQFSNSRSEMNVSTLELGDSALYLCASSPGLRDTEAFFGQGTRLTVV.

CDR3 nucleotides: TGTGCCAGCAGCTTAGTGGGACAAAGCAATCAGCCCCAGCATTTT. As protein: CASSLVGQSNQPQHF. The genes are TRBV7-2 and TRBJ1-5; maybe TRBD1 (6 bases). This CDR3 is 15 amino acids long. Germline lookup yields CDR1 SGHTA and CDR2 FQGNSA. V was cut by 1 base and J by 1 base, with 8 bases left in between.

The chain combines TRBV20-1 with TRBJ1-3, with no clear D. The germline V gene encodes CDR1 DFQATT and CDR2 SNEGSKA (reference sequence). Trimming cost V 0 bases and J 0 bases, with 12 bases left between them. This CDR3 spans 16 amino acids. The CDR3 nucleotides read TGCAGTGCTAGAGATTTGGGTCGCCACTCTGGAAACACCATATATTTT. Its translation: CSARDLGRHSGNTIYF.

The chain employs TRBV15 and TRBJ1-1; D perhaps matches TRBD1 (5 bases). The V end was cut by 0 bases, the J end by 5 bases, with 13 bases between. This CDR3 region has 15 residues. Germline loops: CDR1 LNHNV, CDR2 YYDKDF (reference sequence). CDR3 sequence (DNA): TGTGCCACCAGCAGAGATCCGAGGGGAGGGACTGAAGCTTTCTTT. It translates to CATSRDPRGGTEAFF.

This clonotype was counted many times. This rearrangement joins TRBV7-9 to TRBJ1-1, with D tentatively TRBD1 (6 bases). The V and J ends lost 0 bases and 1 base respectively, with 9 bases between them. The CDR3 extends over 15 amino acids. Germline values: CDR1 SEHNR, CDR2 FQNEAQ (reference sequence). The CDR3 loop is CASSLARGGNTEAFF. The CDR3 DNA is TGTGCCAGCAGCTTAGCCAGGGGAGGGAACACTGAAGCTTTCTTT.

The genes are TRBV29-1 and TRBJ2-3; 11 bases align to TRBD2. Germline V gene lookup returns CDR1 SQVTM and CDR2 ANQGSEA. The CDR3 runs to 14 residues. V gave up 3 bases and J gave up 4 bases; unmatched junction bases: 3. The CDR3 DNA sequence: TGCAGCGTTGATATAGCGGGGGGGCCAGATACGCAGTATTTT. Its translation: CSVDIAGGPDTQYF.

The chain is built from TRBV9 and TRBJ1-3; D not resolved. The germline V gene encodes CDR1 SGDLS and CDR2 YYNGEE. The CDR3 contains 15 residues. The ends were cut back, 0 bases at V and 0 bases at J, with 7 bases in the middle. In DNA form, the CDR3 reads TGTGCCAGCAGCGTAGTAGGGAGCTCTGGAAACACCATATATTTT. Its protein product is CASSVVGSSGNTIYF.

The chain carries TRBV20-1 and TRBJ2-7; no definite D call. The CDR3 is 13 amino acids. Germline V gives CDR1 DFQATT, CDR2 SNEGSKA (reference sequence). Trimming pared 3 bases from V and 4 bases from J, leaving 13 bases between. The CDR3 sequence: CSASGLGAYEQYF. The CDR3 DNA reads as TGCAGTGCTAGTGGCCTAGGCGCGTACGAGCAGTACTTC.

This clonotype was observed a handful of times. The V call is TRBV7-2, the J call TRBJ1-4; no definite D call. The germline gives CDR1 SGHTA, CDR2 FQGNSA. The CDR3 is made up of 15 amino acids. V dropped 4 bases and J dropped 5 bases, with 14 bases sitting between them. The CDR3 spells CASSSSKGRNEKLFF. The CDR3 bases are TGTGCCAGCAGCTCTTCAAAGGGCAGAAATGAAAAACTGTTTTTT.

This clonotype has a handful of counts. V gene TRBV6-1 combines with J gene TRBJ1-1, with a weak D call TRBD1 (6 bases). The V end was cut by 6 bases, the J end by 2 bases, with 13 bases between. The CDR3 length is 14 residues. Germline lookup yields CDR1 MNHNS and CDR2 SASEGT. The CDR3 nucleotides read TGTGCCAGCAGCCCTGACAGGATAAACACTGAAGCTTTCTTT. Translated, it gives CASSPDRINTEAFF.

There are a few counts of this clonotype. The genes are TRBV4-3 and TRBJ1-3; TRBD1 is a possible D gene (5 bases). From germline, CDR1 is LGHNA and CDR2 YSLEER. V gave up 0 bases and J gave up 0 bases, with 21 bases separating them. The CDR3 is 20 residues long. CDR3 residues: CASSQDSGGGTGYSGNTIYF. The CDR3 nucleotides read TGCGCCAGCAGCCAAGATTCGGGGGGTGGTACAGGCTACTCTGGAAACACCATATATTTT.

This clonotype was counted between two and nine times. The chain has TRBV20-1 and TRBJ2-1; possibly TRBD1 or TRBD2 for D (6 bases each). The ends were cut back, 3 bases at V and 7 bases at J, with 16 bases in the middle. Per the germline V gene, CDR1 is DFQATT and CDR2 is SNEGSKA (reference sequence). The CDR3 loop spans 14 amino acids. CDR3: CSASGGPVGNEQFF. CDR3 DNA sequence: TGCAGTGCTAGTGGGGGGCCAGTGGGGAATGAGCAGTTCTTC.

The CDR3 here is CSAKWDKNIQYF. CDR3 nucleotide sequence: TGCAGTGCTAAATGGGACAAAAACATTCAGTACTTC. V and J are TRBV20-1 and TRBJ2-4; no firm D call. Germline CDR1 DFQATT, CDR2 SNEGSKA (reference sequence). This CDR3 region has 12 residues. The V end lost 4 bases, the J end lost 3 bases, and 7 bases lay between the germline ends.

The sample holds a few counts of this clonotype. This chain links TRBV9 with TRBJ2-3; D is unclear. From germline, CDR1 is SGDLS and CDR2 YYNGEE. Trimming shortened V by 4 bases and J by 1 base, and 13 bases separated the two germline ends. CDR3 length equals 15 residues. CDR3 protein: CASSPPGRGTDTQYF. DNA for the CDR3: TGTGCCAGCAGCCCCCCTGGTCGGGGCACAGATACGCAGTATTTT. Full variable domain (missing parts from reference TRBV9 and TRBJ2-3): DSGVTQTPKHLITATGQRVTLRCSPRSGDLSVYWYQQSLDQGLQFLIQYYNGEERAKGNILERFSAQQFPDLHSELNLSSLELGDSALYFCASSPPGRGTDTQYFGPGTRLTVL.

J is TRBJ2-1 and V is TRBV19; D assignment may be TRBD1 or TRBD2 (7 bases each). The germline gives CDR1 LNHDA, CDR2 SQIVND (reference sequence). The V end was cut by 5 bases, the J end by 4 bases, with 27 bases between. This CDR3 comprises 19 residues. The CDR3 region is CASSPGGLGGQGKYNEQFF. The CDR3 DNA is TGTGCCAGTAGTCCAGGGGGTTTGGGAGGGCAGGGAAAGTACAATGAGCAGTTCTTC.

V usage is TRBV6-1 and J usage is TRBJ1-1, with TRBD1 identical over 8 bases. Germline V gene lookup returns CDR1 MNHNS and CDR2 SASEGT. This CDR3 comprises 13 residues. Trimming at V came to 10 bases and at J to 4 bases, leaving 8 bases not matched to a gene. DNA of the CDR3: TGTGCCATCAGAGCTACAGGGGGCACTGAAGCTTTCTTT. Amino acid sequence: CAIRATGGTEAFF.

The chain couples TRBV12-3 or TRBV12-4 to TRBJ2-1; TRBD2 aligns across 10 bases. The CDR3 loop spans 15 amino acids. With 5 bases clipped from V and 5 bases from J, the junction kept 6 bases outside the gene matches. CDR3: CASSRTSGYNNEQFF. In nucleotides, the CDR3 is TGTGCCAGCAGTCGGACTAGCGGCTATAACAATGAGCAGTTCTTC.

This clonotype was counted ten times or more. This chain uses TRBV6-2 or TRBV6-3 with TRBJ1-5; D is undetermined. Germline V gene sequence: CDR1 MNHEY, CDR2 SVGEGT. This CDR3 has 16 amino acids. The germline V and J ends were trimmed by 2 bases and 7 bases, with 18 bases remaining between them. This chain's CDR3 is CASSYPMGGYGQPQHF. The DNA for the CDR3 is TGTGCCAGCAGTTACCCAATGGGAGGGTATGGACAGCCCCAGCATTTT.

This clonotype was detected a few times. The chain has TRBV5-6 and TRBJ2-1, with D maybe TRBD1 (6 bases). V lost 5 bases, J lost 3 bases, and 18 bases lay in between. Germline V gives CDR1 SGHDT, CDR2 YYEEEE. This CDR3 region has 16 residues. The CDR3 DNA sequence: TGTGCCAGCAGACAAACAGGGCAACTAGGCTACAATGAGCAGTTCTTC. Protein sequence: CASRQTGQLGYNEQFF.

V is TRBV5-6 and J is TRBJ1-4; unclear D gene. V was pared by 5 bases and J by 7 bases, with 18 bases between. CDR1 and CDR2 (germline): SGHDT, YYEEEE. This CDR3 has 15 residues. The CDR3, as DNA: TGTGCCAGCAGGCTGTACCGGAGTGATTTTGAAAAACTGTTTTTT. Translating gives CASRLYRSDFEKLFF.

The table lists this clonotype with a few counts. The chain combines TRBV11-2 with TRBJ2-1, with 12 bases aligning to TRBD2. Trimming cost V 4 bases and J 7 bases; bases outside gene matches: 11. Germline V gene lookup returns CDR1 SGHAT and CDR2 FQNNGV. This CDR3 has 17 amino acids. CDR3 DNA sequence: TGTGCCAGCAGCTCATTCCGACTAGCGGGAGACGGAAATGAGCAGTTCTTC. Amino acids: CASSSFRLAGDGNEQFF.

CDR3 sequence (DNA): TGTGCCACCAGTGATGGGGGACTGGGGGCGAATGAGCAGTTCTTC. Amino acid sequence: CATSDGGLGANEQFF. The chain is built from TRBV24-1 and TRBJ2-1; D possibly matches TRBD1 or TRBD2 (6 bases each). V was clipped by 3 bases and J by 7 bases, with 15 bases between them. In germline, CDR1 is KGHDR, CDR2 SFDVKD. The CDR3 totals 15 residues.